This T cell receptor beta chain was obtained from a study of Ad26.COV2.S vaccination and SARS-CoV-2 variants. Overall study context: Donor was one of the participants in the Ad26.COV2.S arm of the COV1001 trial. Doses of Ad26.COV2.S were injected into muscle once or twice, 56 days apart.

Treatment of the sample: 15 to 20 received Ad26.COV2.S at low or high dose, single or two shots; about 5 received placebo; per-sample allocation not given. On day 63 after the first injection, vaccine and placebo recipients gave samples. Cohort 1b enrolled adults aged 18-55 years in Boston. Data came from immunoSEQ multiplex PCR; TCRdb stores just in-frame clones and leaves some out. The sample has about 350,000 clones, about 89% seen once. This receptor was identified in a person between 18 and 65 years old who received the Ad26.COV2.S COVID-19 vaccine or a placebo. This material consisted of peripheral blood, taken in a trial of Ad26.COV2.S vaccine versus placebo.

The CDR3 spells CASSSRTGGETQYF. The CDR3 DNA sequence: TGCGCCAGCAGCTCTAGGACAGGGGGCGAGACCCAGTACTTC. The chain employs TRBV5-1 and TRBJ2-5; 11 bases fit TRBD1. J gave up 5 bases and V 3 bases, and 3 bases lay outside the gene matches. The CDR3 totals 14 residues. CDR1 SGHRS and CDR2 YFSETQ come from the germline V gene.